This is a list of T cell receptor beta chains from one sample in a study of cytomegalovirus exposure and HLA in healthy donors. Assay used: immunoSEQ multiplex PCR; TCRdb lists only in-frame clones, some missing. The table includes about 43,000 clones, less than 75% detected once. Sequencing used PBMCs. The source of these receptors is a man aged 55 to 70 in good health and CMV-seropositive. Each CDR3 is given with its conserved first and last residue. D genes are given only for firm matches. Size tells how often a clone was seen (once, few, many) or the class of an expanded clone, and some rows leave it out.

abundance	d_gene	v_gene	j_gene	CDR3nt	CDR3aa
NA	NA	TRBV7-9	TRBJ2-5	TGTGCCAGCACCACTAGAGTAGAGACCCAGTACTTC	CASTTRVETQYF
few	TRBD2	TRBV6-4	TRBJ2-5	TGTGCCAGCAGTGATCCGGGACTAGCTGAGCAAGAGACCCAGTACTTC	CASSDPGLAEQETQYF
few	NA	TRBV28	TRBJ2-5	TGTGCCAGCAACCGGTCCTCGGGGAAGACCCAGTACTTC	CASNRSSGKTQYF
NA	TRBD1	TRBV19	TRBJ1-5	TGTGCCAGTAGTATGGGGACAGCCTCCAATCAGCCCCAGCATTTT	CASSMGTASNQPQHF
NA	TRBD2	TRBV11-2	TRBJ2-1	TGTGCCAGCAGCATCGGGACTAGCGGTTACAATGAGCAGTTCTTC	CASSIGTSGYNEQFF
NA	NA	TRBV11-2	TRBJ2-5	TGTGCCAGCAGCTTCTGGCAACAAGAGACCCAGTACTTC	CASSFWQQETQYF
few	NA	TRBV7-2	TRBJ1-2	TGTGCCAGCAGCCCCCCCGCAGGGAGGAATGGCTACACCTTC	CASSPPAGRNGYTF
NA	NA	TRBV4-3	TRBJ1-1	TGCGCCAGCAGCCAACGGGTGACCATGAACACTGAAGCTTTCTTT	CASSQRVTMNTEAFF
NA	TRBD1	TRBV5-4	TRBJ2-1	TGTGCCAGCAGCCTTGGGACAGGGGGACCCTACAATGAGCAGTTCTTC	CASSLGTGGPYNEQFF
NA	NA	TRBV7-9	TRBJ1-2	TGTGCCAGCAGCTTAGCGGGGCCGACATATGGCTACACCTTC	CASSLAGPTYGYTF
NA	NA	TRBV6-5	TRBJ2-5	TGTGCCAGCAGTTATGGCGGATTGAACACAAGGGAGACCCAGTACTTC	CASSYGGLNTRETQYF
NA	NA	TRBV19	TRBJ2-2	TGTGCCAGTAGTATTACGTCTAGCGTCGGGGAGCTGTTTTTT	CASSITSSVGELFF
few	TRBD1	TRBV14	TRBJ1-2	TGTGCCAGCAGCCCACAGGGGGCCGGGTTGTATGGCTACACCTTC	CASSPQGAGLYGYTF
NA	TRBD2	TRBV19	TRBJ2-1	TGTGCCACCCGAAAACCTCCTAGCGGGCCTTACAATGAGCAGTTCTTC	CATRKPPSGPYNEQFF
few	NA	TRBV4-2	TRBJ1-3	TGTGCCAGCGGCTGGGCCTCTGGAGGAAACACCATATATTTT	CASGWASGGNTIYF
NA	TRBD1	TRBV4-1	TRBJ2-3	TGCGCCAGCAGGGGAAGGACAGGGGGAACAGATACGCAGTATTTT	CASRGRTGGTDTQYF
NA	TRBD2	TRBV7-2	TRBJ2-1	TGTGCCAGCAGCCTAACTAGCGGGAGGGCCGATGAGCAGTTCTTC	CASSLTSGRADEQFF
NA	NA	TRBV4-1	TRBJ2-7	TGCGCCAGCAGCCAAGGTCGGGAGTCCGCCTACGAGCAGTACTTC	CASSQGRESAYEQYF
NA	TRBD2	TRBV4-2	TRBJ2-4	TGTGCCAGCAGCCCGGGGGGGGGTGGGGCCAAAAACATTCAGTACTTC	CASSPGGGGAKNIQYF
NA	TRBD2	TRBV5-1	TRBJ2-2	TGCGCCAGCAGCTCTATAGCGGGAGTTTTGGGAAGCACCGGGGAGCTGTTTTTT	CASSSIAGVLGSTGELFF
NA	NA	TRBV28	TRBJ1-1	TGTGCCAGCCCCTCCCCCACTGAACAGGACGGGAGCACTGAAGCTTTCTTT	CASPSPTEQDGSTEAFF
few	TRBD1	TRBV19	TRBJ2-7	TGTGCCACCCGGGACAGTGTTTACGAGCAGTACTTC	CATRDSVYEQYF
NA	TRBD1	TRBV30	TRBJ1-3	TGTGCCTGGAGTGTAAAGGGGGCAAATGGAAACACCATATATTTT	CAWSVKGANGNTIYF
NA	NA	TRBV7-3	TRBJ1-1	TGTGCCAGCAGCTTAGGGGGGGACACTGAAGCTTTCTTT	CASSLGGDTEAFF
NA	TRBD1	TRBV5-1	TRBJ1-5	TGCGCCAGCAGCTTATACGGACAGGCTAATCAGCCCCAGCATTTT	CASSLYGQANQPQHF
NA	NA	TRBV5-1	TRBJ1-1	TGCGCCAGCAGCTCACTCGGGGGCACTGAAGCTTTCTTT	CASSSLGGTEAFF
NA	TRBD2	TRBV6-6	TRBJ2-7	TGTGCCAGCAGCAAGCGGGAGACCTACGAGCAGTACTTC	CASSKRETYEQYF
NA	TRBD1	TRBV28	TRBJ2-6	TGTGCCAGCAGCCCCCGGACAGGGAACTCTGGGGCCAACGTCCTGACTTTC	CASSPRTGNSGANVLTF
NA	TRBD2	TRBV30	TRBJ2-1	TGTGCCTGGAGTGAGGCGGGAGTTGACAATGAGCAGTTCTTC	CAWSEAGVDNEQFF
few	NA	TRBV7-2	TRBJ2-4	TGTGCCAGCAGCTTAGCGCGGAGTAGTGGCATTCAGTACTTC	CASSLARSSGIQYF
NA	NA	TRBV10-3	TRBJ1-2	TGTGCCATCAGTGACCAAAAACAGGAGTCCTATGGCTACACCTTC	CAISDQKQESYGYTF
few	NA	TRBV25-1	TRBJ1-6	TGTGCCTCCCAGGAATGGAATTCACCCCTCCACTTT	CASQEWNSPLHF
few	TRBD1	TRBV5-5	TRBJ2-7	TGTGCCAGCAGCCCTGGACAGGGGGGCTACGAGCAGTACTTC	CASSPGQGGYEQYF
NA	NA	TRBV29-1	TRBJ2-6	TGCAGCGTTGTCGGGTCTGGGGCCAACGTCCTGACTTTC	CSVVGSGANVLTF
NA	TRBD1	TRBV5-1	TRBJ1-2	TGCGCCAGCAGCTTGGGGACAGGGGGACACTATGGCTACACCTTC	CASSLGTGGHYGYTF
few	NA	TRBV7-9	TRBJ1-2	TGTGCCAGCAGCTTAGGTCAGGGTGCCTACACCTTC	CASSLGQGAYTF
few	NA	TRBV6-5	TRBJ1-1	TGTGCCAGCGGACACTTGAACACTGAAGCTTTCTTT	CASGHLNTEAFF
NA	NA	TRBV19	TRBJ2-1	TGTGCCAGTAGGACAGACTCCTACAATGAGCAGTTCTTC	CASRTDSYNEQFF
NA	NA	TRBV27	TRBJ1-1	TGTGCCAGCCGTACAGCTAACACTGAAGCTTTCTTT	CASRTANTEAFF
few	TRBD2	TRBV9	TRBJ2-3	TGTGCCAGCAGCGTAGGAGCGGGAGGGAGCACAGATACGCAGTATTTT	CASSVGAGGSTDTQYF
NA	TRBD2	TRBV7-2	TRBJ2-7	TGTGCCAGCAGCCGCGGGGGGGCCTACGAGCAGTACTTC	CASSRGGAYEQYF
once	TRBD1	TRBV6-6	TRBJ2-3	TGTGCCAGCAGGGGGACTGACACAGGGGGTCCAGATACGCAGTATTTT	CASRGTDTGGPDTQYF
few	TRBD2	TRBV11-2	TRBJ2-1	TGTGCCAGCAGCTTAAAGGGGCTAGCGGGAACTGAGCAGTTCTTC	CASSLKGLAGTEQFF
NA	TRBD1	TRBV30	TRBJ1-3	TGTGCCTGGAGGCAGGGGGCAGGAAACACCATATATTTT	CAWRQGAGNTIYF
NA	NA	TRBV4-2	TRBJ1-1	TGTGCCAGCAGCCAGGACAGTACTGAAGCTTTCTTT	CASSQDSTEAFF
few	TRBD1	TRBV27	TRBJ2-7	TGTGCCAGCAGTTCCCAGGGGGCGAACGAGCAGTACTTC	CASSSQGANEQYF
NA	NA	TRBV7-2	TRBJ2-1	TGTGCCAGCAGCTTAGGTTTTAGCGCTTACAATGAGCAGTTCTTC	CASSLGFSAYNEQFF
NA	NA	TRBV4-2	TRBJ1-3	TGTGCCAGCAGTCCCCGGGGGGAGGGGAGAAACACCATATATTTT	CASSPRGEGRNTIYF
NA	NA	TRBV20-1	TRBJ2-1	TGCAGTGCCCCACAGAATTATGAGCAGTTCTTC	CSAPQNYEQFF